The entry that follows covers one T cell receptor delta chain sequence. This clone appeared many times. The target of this receptor is not known. There are no base qualities to consult, and no much larger clone falls within one base. The sample originates from a study of γδ T cells in repeated Plasmodium falciparum infection (dated by TCRdb to the early 2020s). Regarding the complete study: The natural-infection arm enrolled Malian children exposed to intense seasonal malaria transmission and compared the Malian children with Australian children matched for age and gender. Malian gammadelta TCR repertoires were analysed cross-sectionally during no-transmission periods and longitudinally across acute febrile malaria episodes. Using both natural infection in Mali and controlled human malaria infection, the study looked at the way repeated Plasmodium falciparum infection shapes the human gammadelta T cell repertoire. Samples were collected from controlled-infection subjects at baseline, immediately before selected infections, and 21 days after each infection. Four controlled human malaria infections were administered to five malaria-naive U.S. adults over 644 days by bites from P. falciparum NF54-infected Anopheles stephensi mosquitoes. The paper as a whole reports these results and caveats: Generalizability was limited because the Malian cohort was drawn from a small rural village of predominantly one ethnic group. Analysis of inter-individual variability in gammadelta T cell responses was limited by the small size of the controlled-infection cohort.

The library came from multiplex PCR. TCRdb shows the sequencer as Illumina MiSeq. Each sorted gammadelta T cell sample was sequenced for both the TCR gamma (TRG) and TCR delta (TRD) chains. Per the source publication's procedure: The repertoire analyses used clonotype tree plots, the accumulated frequency of the top 20 clonotypes, and diversity index (DI) and D75 metrics. TCRdb recomputed clones from the public reads with CATT; identical DNA rows were then combined. These V and J calls derive from TCRdb rather than the authors' analysis. This sample holds over 55,000 delta-chain clones; roughly 1.8% were observed only once. About 15% of the sample rests with the top ten. This receptor was taken from a pool of human donors (malaria-infected and uninfected, not separated). Sequencing input: gamma-delta T cells from blood.

The base sequence is TGTGCTCTTGGGGAAAGGTCGCCTTTCGTACTCAGAACGTACACCGATAAACTCATCTTT. Its product reads: CALGERSPFVLRTYTDKLIF. The rearrangement joined TRDV1 to TRDJ1, with the D gene not clear enough to name. CDR1 and CDR2 are drawn from the germline V gene: TSWWSYY, QGS. Trimming costs V 2 bases and J 0 bases, and their ends lie 25 bases apart. Taken from cysteine to phenylalanine, the CDR3 has 20 residues. The CDR3 DNA has 60 bases and is translated from base 1.